The 23 T cell receptor beta chains in this list originate from one sample, sequenced in a study of CD8+ T cells in alopecia areata. cDNA reverse transcribed from extracted RNA served as the sequencing template. The data were produced by immunoSEQ multiplex PCR, yet TCRdb's version contains in-frame clones alone and is incomplete. Among about 140,000 clones, approximately 90% were seen once, and the ten largest hold roughly 13%. Treatment specified: oral pan-JAK inhibitor, 5-10 mg twice daily. Source: CD8+ T cells sorted from blood, taken at week 4, from a patient treated with tofacitinib. Every receptor here comes from a human donor with alopecia areata.

The rearrangement links TRBV7-6 to TRBJ2-2; D ambiguous. V was cut by 3 bases and J by 4 bases, with 6 bases left in between. Germline V CDR1 and CDR2: SGHVS, FNYEAQ. The CDR3 extends over 13 amino acids. The CDR3 region has the DNA TGTGCCAGCAGCTTCGACGGCACCGGGGAGCTGTTTTTT. It encodes CASSFDGTGELFF.

This rearrangement joins TRBV9 to TRBJ1-1; a possible D gene is TRBD1 (5 bases). Trimming cost V 3 bases and J 7 bases, with 22 bases left between them. This CDR3 is 16 amino acids long. The germline V gene encodes CDR1 SGDLS and CDR2 YYNGEE. The DNA of the CDR3 is TGTGCCAGCAGCGGGGGCCTGGGCGGGCAGACGCTTGAAGCTTTCTTT. Translated, it gives CASSGGLGGQTLEAFF.

The genes are TRBV30 and TRBJ2-7, with 8 bases that match TRBD2. V shed 4 bases, J shed 4 bases, and the junction held 9 bases outside the gene matches. From germline, CDR1 is GTSNPN and CDR2 SVGIG (reference sequence). The CDR3 spans 14 residues. In nucleotides, the CDR3 is TGTGCCTGGAAAAATAGCGGGAACCCTTACGAGCAGTACTTC. Protein product: CAWKNSGNPYEQYF.

The chain carries TRBV7-2 and TRBJ2-3; 11 nucleotides agree with TRBD2. From germline, CDR1 is SGHTA and CDR2 FQGNSA. J was trimmed by 5 bases and V by 5 bases; bases with no gene match: 6. The length of the CDR3 is 15 residues. CDR3 DNA sequence: TGTGCCAGCAGCCTAGGTGGACTAGCGGGAGATACGCAGTATTTT. This encodes CASSLGGLAGDTQYF.

This clone appeared once. The chain couples TRBV29-1 to TRBJ1-1, with D perhaps TRBD1 (5 bases). CDR1 is SQVTM and CDR2 is ANQGSEA in the germline V gene. V was pared by 4 bases and J by 4 bases, with 10 bases between. The CDR3 runs 12 residues. This CDR3 is CSVVAGFTEAFF. CDR3 sequence (DNA): TGCAGCGTTGTGGCAGGGTTCACTGAAGCTTTCTTT. Filled out from reference TRBV29-1 and TRBJ1-1, the complete variable domain reads SAVISQKPSRDICQRGTSLTIQCQVDSQVTMMFWYRQQPGQSLTLIATANQGSEATYESGFVIDKFPISRPNLTFSTLTVSNMSPEDSSIYLCSVVAGFTEAFFGQGTRLTVV.

A few counts support this clone. This chain uses TRBV5-4 with TRBJ2-1; D is possibly TRBD1 (8 bases). CDR1 SGHNT and CDR2 YYREEE come from the germline V gene (reference sequence). There are 16 residues in the CDR3. Trimming pared 0 bases from V and 3 bases from J, leaving 13 bases between. The CDR3 loop is CASSLGTGGGYNEQFF. The CDR3, as DNA: TGTGCCAGCAGCTTGGGAACAGGGGGGGGCTACAATGAGCAGTTCTTC.

The rearrangement links TRBV7-9 to TRBJ2-1, with TRBD2 matching 10 bases. Germline V gene lookup returns CDR1 SEHNR and CDR2 FQNEAQ (reference sequence). The CDR3 runs to 16 residues. V was pared by 7 bases and J by 5 bases, with 11 bases of the junction left unmatched. The CDR3 spells CASIPFWTSGNNEQFF. DNA for the CDR3: TGTGCCAGCATCCCCTTTTGGACTAGCGGTAACAATGAGCAGTTCTTC.

The rearrangement links TRBV27 to TRBJ2-7; the D is unclear. CDR1 MNHEY and CDR2 SMNVEV come from the germline V gene (reference sequence). The CDR3 has 12 amino acids. With 5 bases removed from V and 0 bases from J, the gap between germline ends came to 5 bases. CDR3 sequence: CASSTNSYEQYF. The CDR3 bases are TGTGCCAGCAGTACTAACTCCTACGAGCAGTACTTC.

The rearrangement joins TRBV5-1 to TRBJ2-3, with 7 bases fitting TRBD2. This CDR3 is built from 16 residues. J was trimmed by 4 bases and V by 0 bases; bases with no gene match: 8. Germline CDR1 reads SGHRS; CDR2 reads YFSETQ. As DNA, the CDR3 is TGCGCCAGCAGCTTGGTTCCAAGCGGGGACGCAGATACGCAGTATTTT. It specifies CASSLVPSGDADTQYF. The full variable domain, in which reference TRBV5-1 and TRBJ2-3 provide the parts outside the CDR3, is KAGVTQTPRYLIKTRGQQVTLSCSPISGHRSVSWYQQTPGQGLQFLFEYFSETQRNKGNFPGRFSGRQFSNSRSEMNVSTLELGDSALYLCASSLVPSGDADTQYFGPGTRLTVL.

The genes are TRBV19 and TRBJ1-5; 7 bases line up with TRBD1. Trimming removed 7 bases from V and 1 base from J; junction bases left unmatched: 4. This CDR3 contains 14 residues. Germline CDR1 reads LNHDA; CDR2 reads SQIVND (reference sequence). CDR3 nucleotides: TGTGCCAGTAATAAGGGGGCAAGCAATCAGCCCCAGCATTTT. Protein product: CASNKGASNQPQHF.

V gene TRBV14 combines with J gene TRBJ1-4, with D uncertain. The V gene lost 3 bases and the J gene lost 0 bases, with 8 bases spanning the gap. The germline V gene encodes CDR1 SGHDN and CDR2 FVKESK. The CDR3 extends over 15 amino acids. CDR3 protein: CASSQESATNEKLFF. The CDR3 DNA follows: TGTGCCAGCAGCCAGGAATCCGCAACTAATGAAAAACTGTTTTTT. The full variable domain, rest sourced from reference TRBV14 and TRBJ1-4, is EAGVTQFPSHSVIEKGQTVTLRCDPISGHDNLYWYRRVMGKEIKFLLHFVKESKQDESGMPNNRFLAERTGGTYSTLKVQPAELEDSGVYFCASSQESATNEKLFFGSGTQLSVL.

The chain joins TRBV7-6 to TRBJ1-5; possibly TRBD1 for D (5 bases). V lost 5 bases and J lost 4, with 15 bases in between. CDR1 SGHVS and CDR2 FNYEAQ come from the germline V gene. This CDR3 spans 15 amino acids. CDR3 residues: CASSPERGLNQPQHF. The CDR3 DNA reads as TGTGCCAGCAGCCCTGAACGGGGACTGAATCAGCCCCAGCATTTT.

V usage is TRBV7-9 and J usage is TRBJ2-5; 7 bases line up with TRBD1. The CDR3 runs 14 residues. The V segment lost 3 bases and the J segment 2 bases; nucleotides outside the gene matches: 3. The germline V gene has CDR1 SEHNR and CDR2 FQNEAQ (reference sequence). The CDR3 DNA reads as TGTGCCAGCAGCTTGACAGGGTTGCAAGAGACCCAGTACTTC. Amino acids: CASSLTGLQETQYF. The full variable domain, with the rest looked up from reference TRBV7-9 and TRBJ2-5, is DTGVSQNPRHKITKRGQNVTFRCDPISEHNRLYWYRQTLGQGPEFLTYFQNEAQLEKSRLLSDRFSAERPKGSFSTLEIQRTEQGDSAMYLCASSLTGLQETQYFGPGTRLLVL.

This sequence joins TRBV19 and TRBJ2-1; D might be TRBD1 (6 bases). CDR1 is LNHDA and CDR2 is SQIVND in the germline V gene (reference sequence). This CDR3 has 13 amino acids. V shed 5 bases and J shed 8 bases, with 13 bases lying between them. The CDR3 here is CASSLVQGYEQFF. Written as DNA, the CDR3 is TGTGCCAGTAGTTTGGTACAGGGCTATGAGCAGTTCTTC.

This clone was seen a handful of times. CDR3 sequence reads: CASSLGTSEHTQYF. The CDR3 DNA reads as TGTGCCAGCAGCTTGGGGACTAGCGAACATACGCAGTATTTT. The chain carries TRBV5-4 and TRBJ2-3; 9 bases are a match to TRBD2. J was trimmed by 7 bases and V by 0 bases; bases with no gene match: 3. CDR3 size: 14 residues. CDR1 and CDR2 from the germline V gene are SGHNT and YYREEE (reference sequence).

The chain carries TRBV4-1 and TRBJ1-5; D is ambiguous. Germline CDR1 MGHRA, CDR2 YSYEKL. This CDR3 has 17 residues. Trimming took 0 bases from V and 0 from J, leaving 12 bases between them. CDR3: CASSQDPALDSNQPQHF. In nucleotides, the CDR3 is TGCGCCAGCAGCCAAGACCCGGCCCTGGATAGCAATCAGCCCCAGCATTTT.

The chain combines TRBV5-6 with TRBJ2-1, with 9 bases aligning to TRBD1. There are 15 residues in the CDR3. Trimming took 4 bases from V and 8 from J; bases not matched to a gene: 10. CDR1 is SGHDT, CDR2 YYEEEE, per germline. The CDR3 loop is CASSHSGQGFYEQFF. CDR3 DNA: TGTGCCAGCAGCCATTCGGGACAGGGCTTTTATGAGCAGTTCTTC.

The chain is built from TRBV27 and TRBJ2-2, with a tentative D call TRBD2 (6 bases). V lost 2 bases to trimming and J lost 5 bases, with 9 bases between them. Germline-derived CDR1 and CDR2 are MNHEY and SMNVEV (reference sequence). The CDR3 is made up of 14 amino acids. The CDR3 here is CASSLAGTTGELFF. CDR3 coding DNA: TGTGCCAGCAGTTTAGCGGGGACGACCGGGGAGCTGTTTTTT.

The rearrangement uses TRBV6-6 and TRBJ2-1, with D hard to call. Germline-derived CDR1 and CDR2 are MNHNY and SVGAGI (reference sequence). Trimming took off 2 bases at V and 0 bases at J, with 11 bases between the two ends. The CDR3 runs 16 residues. Written as DNA, the CDR3 is TGTGCCAGCAGTTACACCCTTGAAGGCTCCTACAATGAGCAGTTCTTC. It codes for CASSYTLEGSYNEQFF.

The chain is built from TRBV7-6 and TRBJ2-7; 9 bases are a match to TRBD1. V was pared by 7 bases and J by 0 bases, with 4 bases of the junction left unmatched. The CDR3 covers 14 residues. Germline V gene lookup returns CDR1 SGHVS and CDR2 FNYEAQ. The CDR3 region has the DNA TGTGCCAGCACCCCGACAGGGGGCTCCTACGAGCAGTACTTC. This translates into CASTPTGGSYEQYF.

This CDR3 reads CASNTGTQNIQYF. The CDR3 DNA follows: TGTGCCAGCAACACCGGGACTCAAAACATTCAGTACTTC. This chain links TRBV5-6 with TRBJ2-4; D is possibly TRBD2 (6 bases). V was cut by 6 bases and J by 5 bases, with 12 bases left in between. CDR3 length equals 13 residues. Per germline, CDR1 SGHDT and CDR2 YYEEEE.

The V call is TRBV7-9, the J call TRBJ2-7, with TRBD2 matching 10 bases. The CDR3 is 16 residues long. CDR1 is SEHNR, CDR2 FQNEAQ, per germline (reference sequence). V lost 4 bases to trimming and J lost 0 bases; unmatched junction nucleotides: 6. The CDR3 nucleotides are TGTGCCAGCAGCTCCGGACTAGCGGAGAGCTCCTACGAGCAGTACTTC. The encoded protein is CASSSGLAESSYEQYF.

The V gene is TRBV5-4, the J gene TRBJ1-1; D not certain. The length of the CDR3 is 14 residues. Germline V lookup: CDR1 SGHNT, CDR2 YYREEE (reference sequence). V dropped 0 bases and J dropped 0 bases, with 6 bases sitting between them. CDR3 nucleotide sequence: TGTGCCAGCAGCTTGGCGCCCCTGAACACTGAAGCTTTCTTT. It translates to CASSLAPLNTEAFF.